The rows below give T cell receptor beta chains drawn from one sample of a study of cytomegalovirus exposure and HLA in healthy donors. Libraries were prepared by immunoSEQ multiplex PCR; TCRdb keeps only in-frame clonotypes and omits some of them. The table has 140,000 or so clones, roughly 87% seen once. Specimen: PBMCs. Receptors originate from a woman in her forties in good health and CMV-seronegative. Both conserved end residues are part of each CDR3. D genes are given only for firm matches. Clone size is not always given. Where it is, it says once, few, many or a class for expanded clones.

J: TRBJ1-5
V: TRBV28
size: .
D: TRBD1
CDR3: CASSPWDSHQPQHF
DNA: TGTGCCAGCAGTCCCTGGGACAGTCATCAGCCCCAGCATTTT

J: TRBJ1-2
V: TRBV5-1
size: .
D: TRBD1
CDR3: CASSLSRQGASSYGYTF
DNA: TGCGCCAGCAGCTTGAGCCGACAGGGGGCGTCCTCCTATGGCTACACCTTC

J: TRBJ2-3
V: TRBV28
size: once
D: .
CDR3: CASSQRSGPPADTQYF
DNA: TGTGCCAGCAGTCAACGTAGCGGTCCCCCTGCAGATACGCAGTATTTT

J: TRBJ1-2
V: TRBV4-1
size: once
D: TRBD1
CDR3: CASSQAGTGRNYGYTF
DNA: TGCGCCAGCAGCCAAGCCGGGACAGGGCGGAACTATGGCTACACCTTC

J: TRBJ1-1
V: TRBV11-2
size: .
D: .
CDR3: CASSSQGIQPFTEAFF
DNA: TGTGCCAGCAGCTCCCAGGGGATTCAGCCTTTCACTGAAGCTTTCTTT

J: TRBJ2-7
V: TRBV19
size: once
D: .
CDR3: CASSISGVKSYEQYF
DNA: TGTGCCAGTAGTATATCGGGGGTTAAGTCCTACGAGCAGTACTTC

J: TRBJ2-7
V: TRBV6-5
size: .
D: .
CDR3: CASSNKVGYEQYF
DNA: TGTGCCAGCAGTAATAAAGTGGGCTACGAGCAGTACTTC

J: TRBJ2-5
V: TRBV12-5
size: .
D: .
CDR3: CASGFGRAGETQYF
DNA: TGTGCTAGTGGTTTTGGACGGGCGGGGGAGACCCAGTACTTC

J: TRBJ2-1
V: TRBV11-3
size: .
D: TRBD1
CDR3: CASSLGGTGGHEQFF
DNA: TGTGCCAGCAGCTTAGGAGGGACAGGGGGGCATGAGCAGTTCTTC

J: TRBJ1-5
V: TRBV6-5
size: .
D: .
CDR3: CASKGQSNQPQHF
DNA: TGTGCCAGCAAGGGACAAAGCAATCAGCCCCAGCATTTT

J: TRBJ2-7
V: TRBV4-3
size: .
D: .
CDR3: CASSQGIGTGYEQYF
DNA: TGCGCCAGCAGCCAAGGAATAGGAACAGGCTACGAGCAGTACTTC

J: TRBJ1-6
V: TRBV9
size: .
D: TRBD1
CDR3: CASSPQGTPDSPLHF
DNA: TGTGCCAGCAGCCCACAGGGGACACCGGATTCACCCCTCCACTTT

J: TRBJ2-7
V: TRBV28
size: .
D: .
CDR3: CASSAWGRGSYEQYF
DNA: TGTGCCAGCTCCGCGTGGGGAAGGGGTTCCTACGAGCAGTACTTC

J: TRBJ1-1
V: TRBV29-1
size: .
D: .
CDR3: CSVWEIPANTEAFF
DNA: TGCAGCGTTTGGGAGATTCCCGCGAACACTGAAGCTTTCTTT

J: TRBJ2-7
V: TRBV30
size: .
D: TRBD1
CDR3: CACFFRDSGSYEQYF
DNA: TGTGCCTGCTTTTTCCGGGACAGCGGCTCCTACGAGCAGTACTTC

J: TRBJ2-6
V: TRBV11-3
size: once
D: .
CDR3: CASSPSNANVLTF
DNA: TGTGCCAGCAGCCCTTCTAACGCCAACGTCCTGACTTTC

J: TRBJ2-1
V: TRBV5-4
size: .
D: TRBD1
CDR3: CASSYGQGDEQFF
DNA: TGTGCCAGCAGTTACGGACAGGGTGACGAGCAGTTCTTC

J: TRBJ1-2
V: TRBV29-1
size: .
D: TRBD1
CDR3: CSVDMETGGNYGYTF
DNA: TGCAGCGTTGACATGGAGACAGGGGGCAACTATGGCTACACCTTC

J: TRBJ2-2
V: TRBV6-6
size: .
D: .
CDR3: CASRGGTGRTGELFF
DNA: TGTGCCAGCAGGGGTGGCACAGGGCGCACCGGGGAGCTGTTTTTT

J: TRBJ2-7
V: TRBV28
size: .
D: TRBD1
CDR3: CASSLSGTGFHEQYF
DNA: TGTGCCAGCAGTTTATCCGGGACAGGTTTCCACGAGCAGTACTTC

J: TRBJ1-2
V: TRBV6-6
size: .
D: TRBD1
CDR3: CASSYSKDRAGYGYTF
DNA: TGTGCCAGCAGTTACTCGAAGGACAGGGCTGGGTATGGCTACACCTTC

J: TRBJ2-7
V: TRBV5-1
size: .
D: TRBD1
CDR3: CASSLVGQGFNEQYF
DNA: TGCGCCAGCAGCTTGGTCGGACAGGGTTTCAACGAGCAGTACTTC

J: TRBJ2-7
V: TRBV18
size: .
D: TRBD2
CDR3: CASSGTSGIYEQYF
DNA: TGTGCCAGCTCAGGGACTAGCGGGATCTACGAGCAGTACTTC

J: TRBJ1-3
V: TRBV9
size: .
D: .
CDR3: CASSVRGSGSGNTIYF
DNA: TGTGCCAGCAGCGTCAGGGGCTCAGGCTCTGGAAACACCATATATTTT

J: TRBJ2-2
V: TRBV5-1
size: .
D: TRBD1
CDR3: CASSPNGQGNTGELFF
DNA: TGCGCCAGCAGCCCCAACGGACAGGGGAACACCGGGGAGCTGTTTTTT

J: TRBJ1-5
V: TRBV6-1
size: .
D: TRBD1
CDR3: CASSGAGGFSNQPQHF
DNA: TGTGCCAGCAGTGGGGCAGGGGGCTTTAGCAATCAGCCCCAGCATTTT

J: TRBJ2-3
V: TRBV9
size: .
D: TRBD2
CDR3: CASSAKTSRADTQYF
DNA: TGTGCCAGCAGCGCGAAGACTAGCAGGGCAGATACGCAGTATTTT

J: TRBJ2-7
V: TRBV29-1
size: few
D: TRBD1
CDR3: CSVSGTGGYEQYF
DNA: TGCAGCGTTTCCGGGACAGGGGGGTACGAGCAGTACTTC

J: TRBJ2-6
V: TRBV7-9
size: .
D: TRBD1
CDR3: CASSFGTGTFSGANVLTF
DNA: TGTGCCAGCAGCTTTGGGACAGGGACCTTCTCTGGGGCCAACGTCCTGACTTTC

J: TRBJ2-7
V: TRBV29-1
size: few
D: .
CDR3: CSVAQNYEQYF
DNA: TGCAGCGTTGCACAGAACTACGAGCAGTACTTC

J: TRBJ2-4
V: TRBV6-1
size: .
D: TRBD1
CDR3: CASSEAGGYRVGKNIQYF
DNA: TGTGCCAGCAGTGAAGCAGGGGGCTACAGGGTAGGCAAAAACATTCAGTACTTC

J: TRBJ2-7
V: TRBV28
size: .
D: .
CDR3: CASSFLDYEQYF
DNA: TGTGCCAGCAGTTTTTTAGACTACGAGCAGTACTTC

J: TRBJ2-2
V: TRBV9
size: few
D: .
CDR3: CASSFAQHGELFF
DNA: TGTGCCAGCAGCTTTGCTCAACACGGGGAGCTGTTTTTT

J: TRBJ2-7
V: TRBV28
size: .
D: TRBD2
CDR3: CASSRISGRPYEQYF
DNA: TGTGCCAGCAGTCGGATTAGCGGGAGGCCCTACGAGCAGTACTTC

J: TRBJ1-5
V: TRBV5-6
size: .
D: TRBD1
CDR3: CASSLGEPAGTGVQPQHF
DNA: TGTGCCAGCAGCTTGGGGGAACCGGCCGGGACAGGGGTTCAGCCCCAGCATTTT